These 29 T cell receptor beta chains share one sample of origin, sequenced in a study of a mutant IDH1 vaccine in newly diagnosed glioma. The sample's time point: week 23, last vaccination. Each dose of the vaccine consisted of 300 ug of mutant IDH1 20-mer peptide, with topical imiquimod. No antigen has been assigned to these receptors. Repertoires were generated with immunoSEQ multiplex PCR, while TCRdb's copy carries only in-frame clones and drops some. Of 50,000 to 65,000 clones listed, more than 75% are singletons. This specimen was PBMCs, taken from a glioma patient whose treatment included an IDH1 peptide vaccine. These receptors originate from a man aged 35-49 years with glioma.

The chain has TRBV15 and TRBJ2-7, with 8 bases lining up with TRBD1. The CDR3 covers 17 residues. The V and J ends lost 3 bases and 0 bases, in that order; junction bases with no gene match: 10. CDR1 is LNHNV, CDR2 YYDKDF, per germline (reference sequence). The CDR3 region has the DNA TGTGCCACCAGCAGGGGGGACAGGCGAATACTCTCCTACGAGCAGTACTTC. The encoded protein is CATSRGDRRILSYEQYF.

This clone was detected once. The chain links TRBV14 to TRBJ2-1; D may correspond to TRBD1 or TRBD2 (5 bases each). V was cut by 1 base and J by 7 bases, with 11 bases left in between. The germline V gene encodes CDR1 SGHDN and CDR2 FVKESK. The CDR3 covers 14 residues. CDR3 residues: CASSQGGPKNEQFF. CDR3 DNA: TGTGCCAGCAGCCAAGGGGGACCAAAGAATGAGCAGTTCTTC.

V is TRBV5-1 and J is TRBJ2-3, with 12 bases that match TRBD2. Germline CDR1 is SGHRS and CDR2 is YFSETQ. The CDR3 length is 15 residues. The trim removed 9 bases at V and 2 bases at J, leaving 7 bases unmatched. The CDR3 region has the DNA TGCGCCACTGCGACTAGCGGGGGCCCCACAGATACGCAGTATTTT. It codes for CATATSGGPTDTQYF.

V and J are TRBV7-2 and TRBJ2-7, with no clear D. The V and J ends lost 4 bases and 1 base respectively, with 11 bases between them. The V gene's germline CDR1 is SGHTA and CDR2 FQGNSA. There are 14 residues in the CDR3. Here the CDR3 DNA reads TGTGCCAGCAGCTCCACCCTCGAATCCTACGAGCAGTACTTC. As protein: CASSSTLESYEQYF.

The chain couples TRBV11-2 to TRBJ2-1; 8 nucleotides agree with TRBD2. This CDR3 has 15 residues. V gave up 8 bases and J gave up 8 bases; unmatched junction bases: 14. The V gene's germline CDR1 is SGHAT and CDR2 FQNNGV. The CDR3 coding sequence is TGTGCCAGCCGCGGGGGGAGGGCCCAAGTCTATGAGCAGTTCTTC. The encoded protein is CASRGGRAQVYEQFF.

The rearrangement links TRBV5-4 to TRBJ2-3, with D unclear. The CDR3 sequence is 12 residues long. V gave up 2 bases and J gave up 3 bases, with 4 bases separating them. CDR1 is SGHNT and CDR2 is YYREEE in the germline V gene (reference sequence). CDR3 in amino acids: CASSFSTDTQYF. The CDR3 nucleotides are TGTGCCAGCAGCTTCTCAACAGATACGCAGTATTTT.

The chain couples TRBV9 to TRBJ1-3; TRBD1 matches at 7 bases. The CDR3 loop spans 14 amino acids. The V and J ends lost 0 bases and 5 bases, in that order; junction bases with no gene match: 2. The germline V gene encodes CDR1 SGDLS and CDR2 YYNGEE. Written as DNA, the CDR3 is TGTGCCAGCAGCGTAGAAGGGGGCAGAAACACCATATATTTT. The encoded protein is CASSVEGGRNTIYF.

J is TRBJ2-7 and V is TRBV19, with 8 bases lining up with TRBD2. This CDR3 comprises 13 residues. V shed 4 bases, J shed 5 bases, and the junction held 4 bases outside the gene matches. The germline CDR1 and CDR2 sequences are LNHDA and SQIVND (reference sequence). CDR3 residues: CASSTQRGNEQYF. The CDR3 DNA follows: TGTGCCAGTAGTACCCAGCGGGGGAACGAGCAGTACTTC.

This clone was seen only a few times. The rearrangement joins TRBV2 to TRBJ2-2; 9 bases line up with TRBD1. In germline, CDR1 is SNHLY, CDR2 FYNNEI. The CDR3 is made up of 16 amino acids. J was trimmed by 5 bases and V by 6 bases; bases with no gene match: 10. The CDR3 region has the DNA TGTGCCAGCAGGGCACAGGGGGCTTCGGGGACCGGGGAGCTGTTTTTT. It encodes CASRAQGASGTGELFF. The whole variable domain, filled in from reference TRBV2 and TRBJ2-2, reads EPEVTQTPSHQVTQMGQEVILRCVPISNHLYFYWYRQILGQKVEFLVSFYNNEISEKSEIFDDQFSVERPDGSNFTLKIRSTKLEDSAMYFCASRAQGASGTGELFFGEGSRLTVL.

The chain joins TRBV5-6 to TRBJ1-5, with a possible D match to TRBD1 (5 bases). The CDR3 consists of 16 residues. The germline gives CDR1 SGHDT, CDR2 YYEEEE. Trimming shortened V by 1 base and J by 7 bases, and 18 bases separated the two germline ends. CDR3 protein: CASSLKGQGVMQPQHF. CDR3 bases: TGTGCCAGCAGCTTGAAGGGCCAGGGAGTTATGCAGCCCCAGCATTTT.

V and J are TRBV4-2 and TRBJ2-5; D remains ambiguous. CDR3 length: 12 amino acids. The V end lost 0 bases, the J end lost 5 bases, and 4 bases lay between the germline ends. Germline CDR1 and CDR2: LGHNA and YNFKEQ. CDR3 in amino acids: CASSQDWETQYF. The DNA for the CDR3 is TGTGCCAGCAGCCAAGACTGGGAGACCCAGTACTTC.

The chain combines TRBV5-1 with TRBJ2-7; the D gene is possibly TRBD1 (6 bases). The germline gives CDR1 SGHRS, CDR2 YFSETQ. V lost 7 bases and J 0 bases, leaving 14 bases between the germline ends. The CDR3 contains 14 residues. The CDR3 sequence: CASGDRPSSYEQYF. For the CDR3, the DNA is TGCGCCAGCGGAGACAGGCCTAGCTCCTACGAGCAGTACTTC.

The J gene is TRBJ1-3, the V gene TRBV5-6, with TRBD1 as a possible D gene (5 bases). CDR3 length: 14 amino acids. Trimming cost V 3 bases and J 4 bases, with 11 bases left between them. The germline V gene has CDR1 SGHDT and CDR2 YYEEEE. In DNA, the CDR3 is TGTGCCAGCAGCTGGAAGGGGCTCGGAAACACCATATATTTT. It translates to CASSWKGLGNTIYF.

The rearrangement uses TRBV10-3 and TRBJ2-7; possible D gene TRBD1, 5 bases. The V end lost 0 bases, the J end lost 7 bases, and 19 bases lay between the germline ends. The CDR3 runs to 16 residues. Looked up from germline, CDR1 is ENHRY and CDR2 is SYGVKD. For the CDR3, the DNA is TGTGCCATCAGTGAGTCGGGCGCAGGGCGGTTGTTAGAGCAGTACTTC. Translated, it gives CAISESGAGRLLEQYF.

The V and J genes are TRBV7-2 and TRBJ1-1; TRBD1 agrees at 7 bases. Germline CDR1 SGHTA, CDR2 FQGNSA. The length of the CDR3 is 13 residues. With V trimmed by 5 bases and J by 3 bases, 3 bases remained unmatched. The CDR3 here is CASSRQGDTEAFF. In nucleotides, the CDR3 is TGTGCCAGCAGCCGACAGGGAGACACTGAAGCTTTCTTT.

V gene TRBV5-6 combines with J gene TRBJ2-6; tentatively, D is TRBD2 (7 bases). Trimming shortened V by 2 bases and J by 2 bases, and 11 bases separated the two germline ends. This CDR3 spans 16 amino acids. Germline V gives CDR1 SGHDT, CDR2 YYEEEE. The DNA for the CDR3 is TGTGCCAGCAGCTTTCAGGGGAGGGCTGGGGCCAACGTCCTGACTTTC. Its protein is CASSFQGRAGANVLTF.

The rearrangement links TRBV9 to TRBJ2-2, with D unclear. The CDR3 has 15 amino acids. V lost 0 bases, J lost 6 bases, and 12 bases lay in between. Germline assignment: CDR1 SGDLS and CDR2 YYNGEE. CDR3 nucleotide sequence: TGTGCCAGCAGCGTAGATTTGTCTCTCGCCGGGGAGCTGTTTTTT. This encodes CASSVDLSLAGELFF.

A single count supports this clone. The chain recombines TRBV7-8 with TRBJ2-1, with D unresolved. Trimming removed 3 bases at V and 5 bases at J, with 11 bases between. Germline lookup yields CDR1 SGHVS and CDR2 FQNEAQ. This CDR3 has 14 amino acids. CDR3 protein: CASSFQIHNNEQFF. The CDR3 DNA sequence: TGTGCCAGCAGCTTCCAGATACATAACAATGAGCAGTTCTTC.

V and J are TRBV6-5 and TRBJ1-2, with a possible D match to TRBD1 (6 bases). Germline assignment: CDR1 MNHEY and CDR2 SVGAGI. This CDR3 is built from 14 residues. V gave up 6 bases and J gave up 8 bases, with 19 bases separating them. The CDR3 sequence: CASRTSQGLGGYTF. The CDR3 DNA sequence: TGTGCCAGCAGGACATCCCAGGGGCTTGGAGGCTACACCTTC.

The chain combines TRBV5-1 with TRBJ2-1, with 15 bases that match TRBD2. The junction had 3 bases not matched to a gene; V was cut back by 4 bases and J by 4 bases. The germline V gene has CDR1 SGHRS and CDR2 YFSETQ. This CDR3 comprises 16 residues. CDR3 loop: CASSEGTSGRYNEQFF. DNA of the CDR3: TGCGCCAGCAGCGAAGGGACTAGCGGGAGGTACAATGAGCAGTTCTTC.

Of note for this clone: Sequence at one end of the junction differs from germline and may be a read error. The rearrangement links TRBV7-2 to TRBJ2-3; possibly TRBD2 for D (7 bases). Germline lookup yields CDR1 SGHTA and CDR2 FQGNSA. This CDR3 contains 16 residues. The chain's CDR3 is CASSPRTTGGTDTQYF. The DNA for the CDR3 is TGTGCCAGCAGCCCACGAACGACGGGGGGCACGGATACGCAGTATTTT.

V and J are TRBV5-1 and TRBJ1-1; maybe TRBD1 (5 bases). The V and J ends lost 1 base and 3 bases respectively, with 13 bases between them. Germline CDR1 and CDR2: SGHRS and YFSETQ. This CDR3 has 15 amino acids. The CDR3 coding sequence is TGCGCCAGCAGCTTGAGCCGGGGACGAGACACTGAAGCTTTCTTT. Protein product: CASSLSRGRDTEAFF. Filled out from reference TRBV5-1 and TRBJ1-1, the complete variable domain reads KAGVTQTPRYLIKTRGQQVTLSCSPISGHRSVSWYQQTPGQGLQFLFEYFSETQRNKGNFPGRFSGRQFSNSRSEMNVSTLELGDSALYLCASSLSRGRDTEAFFGQGTRLTVV.

V and J are TRBV7-2 and TRBJ2-2; no definite D call. V lost 1 base and J lost 7, with 4 bases in between. CDR1 is SGHTA, CDR2 FQGNSA, per germline. This CDR3 spans 12 amino acids. This chain's CDR3 is CASSLVVGELFF. The CDR3 nucleotides are TGTGCCAGCAGCTTAGTTGTCGGGGAGCTGTTTTTT. The full variable domain, in which reference TRBV7-2 and TRBJ2-2 provide the parts outside the CDR3, is GAGVSQSPSNKVTEKGKDVELRCDPISGHTALYWYRQSLGQGLEFLIYFQGNSAPDKSGLPSDRFSAERTGGSVSTLTIQRTQQEDSAVYLCASSLVVGELFFGEGSRLTVL.

The rearrangement uses TRBV5-1 and TRBJ2-1, with D perhaps TRBD1 or TRBD2 (7 bases each). The CDR3 extends over 14 amino acids. Germline assignment: CDR1 SGHRS and CDR2 YFSETQ. Deletions cut 3 bases from V and 4 bases from J, with 11 bases between. The CDR3 bases are TGCGCCAGCAGCTGGGGGGGACAGTACAATGAGCAGTTCTTC. It translates to CASSWGGQYNEQFF.

The V call is TRBV2, the J call TRBJ1-5, with D uncertain. V lost 6 bases and J lost 0, with 9 bases in between. Germline CDR1 and CDR2: SNHLY and FYNNEI. This CDR3 comprises 14 residues. The CDR3 is CASRQGNSNQPQHF. In nucleotides, the CDR3 is TGTGCCAGCAGACAAGGAAATAGCAATCAGCCCCAGCATTTT.

The genes are TRBV10-3 and TRBJ1-1, with 8 bases matching TRBD1. J gave up 1 base and V 6 bases, and 4 bases lay outside the gene matches. Germline V gene sequence: CDR1 ENHRY, CDR2 SYGVKD. The CDR3 is 14 amino acids. Here the CDR3 DNA reads TGTGCCATCAGGGGACAGGTACAGAACACTGAAGCTTTCTTT. This translates into CAIRGQVQNTEAFF.

This clone was counted a few times. The rearrangement uses TRBV2 and TRBJ2-7; 10 bases map to TRBD2. This CDR3 spans 16 amino acids. V lost 2 bases, J lost 3 bases, and 7 bases stayed unmatched. Per germline, CDR1 SNHLY and CDR2 FYNNEI. The CDR3 loop reads CASSESSGSIVYEQYF. The CDR3 nucleotides are TGTGCCAGCAGTGAATCTAGCGGGAGTATTGTCTACGAGCAGTACTTC.

The chain joins TRBV5-1 to TRBJ1-5; the D gene is possibly TRBD1 (5 bases). The CDR3 has 14 residues. CDR1 and CDR2 from the germline V gene are SGHRS and YFSETQ. Deletions cut 0 bases from V and 10 bases from J, with 14 bases between. CDR3 sequence: CASSLEAGRDPQHF. In DNA, the CDR3 is TGCGCCAGCAGCTTGGAGGCGGGACGGGATCCCCAGCATTTT.

The rearrangement joins TRBV5-4 to TRBJ1-1; 9 bases match TRBD1. The CDR3 extends over 14 amino acids. Germline V gene data show CDR1 as SGHNT and CDR2 as YYREEE (reference sequence). V dropped 3 bases and J dropped 1; count of bases not matched to a gene: 1. The CDR3 DNA reads as TGTGCCAGCAGCTGGGACAGGGAGAACACTGAAGCTTTCTTT. Protein sequence: CASSWDRENTEAFF.